This is a list of T cell receptor beta chains from one sample in a study of blood T cell repertoires in COVID-19. Only in-frame clones appear in the TCRdb table, and some are missing; sequencing was by immunoSEQ multiplex PCR. The sample includes 250,000 to 300,000 clones, roughly 86% of them seen just once. The specimen was PBMCs or T cells enriched from blood (not recorded which). All receptors come from a woman aged 55-70 years who had recovered from COVID-19. CDR3s include the opening cysteine and the closing phenylalanine or tryptophan. A D gene is named only where the DNA matches it firmly. Rows may omit the clone size; those that give it use once, few, many or a size class.

clone_size	v_call	d_call	j_call	cdr3_nt	cdr3_aa
few	TRBV18	-	TRBJ1-1	TGTGCCAGCTCACCCGTCGGGGGCACTGAAGCTTTCTTT	CASSPVGGTEAFF
few	TRBV11-3	-	TRBJ1-1	TGTGCCAGCAGCCCCGAGGGGGGGAAACTTACTGAAGCTTTCTTT	CASSPEGGKLTEAFF
few	TRBV7-8	TRBD1	TRBJ1-2	TGTGCCAGCAGCTCCCGACAGGGCAACTATGGCTACACCTTC	CASSSRQGNYGYTF
-	TRBV5-4	-	TRBJ1-2	TGTGCCAGCAGCTTGGTTATTCGGGCAGGGGTACCCTATGGCTACACCTTC	CASSLVIRAGVPYGYTF
-	TRBV25-1	TRBD2	TRBJ2-7	TGTGCCAGCAGTGAATCGGGGGGTTACTACGAGCAGTACTTC	CASSESGGYYEQYF
-	TRBV7-2	TRBD2	TRBJ2-1	TGTGCCAGCAGCACGTGGACTAGCGGGTTTGGTGAGCAGTTCTTC	CASSTWTSGFGEQFF
-	TRBV24-1	-	TRBJ2-6	TGTGCCACCAGTGGGCCGCTTCCTGGGGCCAACGTCCTGACTTTC	CATSGPLPGANVLTF
-	TRBV29-1	-	TRBJ2-1	TGCAGCCTAAGGTCGGGGAACATATACAATGAGCAGTTCTTC	CSLRSGNIYNEQFF
-	TRBV4-1	-	TRBJ1-6	TGCGCCAGCAGCCAAGATCCGAATTCACCCCTCCACTTT	CASSQDPNSPLHF
-	TRBV10-3	TRBD2	TRBJ2-1	TGTGCCACGGGGGGGCAAAAGCGGGAGGTTAATGAGCAGTTCTTC	CATGGQKREVNEQFF
-	TRBV28	TRBD2	TRBJ2-1	TGTGCCAGCAGTTTAGGGCTAGCGGGAGGGAGGAATGAGCAGTTCTTC	CASSLGLAGGRNEQFF
-	TRBV7-9	TRBD2	TRBJ2-7	TGTGCCAGCAGCTTACTCGTGACTAGCGAATACGAGCAGTACTTC	CASSLLVTSEYEQYF
-	TRBV18	TRBD1	TRBJ1-3	TGTGCCAGCTCACGAGTGGTGACAGGGGGGACCTCTGGAAACACCATATATTTT	CASSRVVTGGTSGNTIYF
-	TRBV3-1/TRBV3-2	-	TRBJ1-5	TGTGCCAGCAGCCAGGACACTCAGCCCCAGCATTTT	CASSQDTQPQHF
few	TRBV11-2	TRBD1	TRBJ1-4	TGTGCCAGCAGCGCCCTGACAGGGGGACTTTCTGAAAAACTGTTTTTT	CASSALTGGLSEKLFF
-	TRBV7-9	-	TRBJ1-2	TGTGCCAGCAGCCCGGATGGGCAGAGCTATGGCTACACCTTC	CASSPDGQSYGYTF
few	TRBV5-6	-	TRBJ2-7	TGTGCCAGCAGCTTGATCGCGTCAGAGCAGTACTTC	CASSLIASEQYF
-	TRBV28	-	TRBJ1-2	TGTGCCAGCAGGTCAGGGGCGAAGGGCTACACCTTC	CASRSGAKGYTF
-	TRBV19	TRBD2	TRBJ2-3	TGTGCCAGCTCCCGGGACTATAAAGATACGCAGTATTTT	CASSRDYKDTQYF
once	TRBV6-5	TRBD2	TRBJ2-3	TGTGCCAGCAGTTTTCTAGCGGGAAGTTCGACAGATACGCAGTATTTT	CASSFLAGSSTDTQYF
once	TRBV5-1	TRBD1	TRBJ1-2	TGCGCCAGCCCCCGGACAGGGTTGTTCTATGGCTACACCTTC	CASPRTGLFYGYTF
once	TRBV7-8	-	TRBJ1-3	TGTGCCAGCAGCTTATATAAGGGGCTAGCGGGAAACACCATATATTTT	CASSLYKGLAGNTIYF
-	TRBV3-1/TRBV3-2	-	TRBJ1-5	TGTGCCAGCTCCCGACAGCTTAATCAGCCCCAGCATTTT	CASSRQLNQPQHF
-	TRBV29-1	TRBD1	TRBJ1-2	TGCAGCGTTCGAAGGACAGGGGCCGGAATGAACTATGGCTACACCTTC	CSVRRTGAGMNYGYTF
-	TRBV20-1	-	TRBJ1-2	TGCAGTGGCCTCGGGAACTATGGCTACACCTTC	CSGLGNYGYTF
-	TRBV18	TRBD1	TRBJ1-1	TGTGCCAGCTCACCTCAACCCGGGACAGTGAACACTGAAGCTTTCTTT	CASSPQPGTVNTEAFF